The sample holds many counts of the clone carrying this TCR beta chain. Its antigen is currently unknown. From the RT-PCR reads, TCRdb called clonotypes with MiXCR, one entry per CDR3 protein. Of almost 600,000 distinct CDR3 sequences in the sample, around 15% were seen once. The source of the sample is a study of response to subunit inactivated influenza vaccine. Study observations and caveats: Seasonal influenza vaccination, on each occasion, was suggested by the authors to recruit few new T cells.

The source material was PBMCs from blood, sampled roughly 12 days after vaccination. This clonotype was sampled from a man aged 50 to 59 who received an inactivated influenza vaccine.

The CDR3 spells CASSRNSINTEAFF. The CDR3 region has the DNA TGCGCCAGCAGCCGAAACAGTATTAACACTGAAGCTTTCTTT. The chain combines TRBV5-1 with TRBJ1-1; D unclear. V shed 4 bases and J shed 2 bases, with 12 bases lying between them. The CDR3 length is 14 residues. Germline CDR1 and CDR2: SGHRS and YFSETQ.